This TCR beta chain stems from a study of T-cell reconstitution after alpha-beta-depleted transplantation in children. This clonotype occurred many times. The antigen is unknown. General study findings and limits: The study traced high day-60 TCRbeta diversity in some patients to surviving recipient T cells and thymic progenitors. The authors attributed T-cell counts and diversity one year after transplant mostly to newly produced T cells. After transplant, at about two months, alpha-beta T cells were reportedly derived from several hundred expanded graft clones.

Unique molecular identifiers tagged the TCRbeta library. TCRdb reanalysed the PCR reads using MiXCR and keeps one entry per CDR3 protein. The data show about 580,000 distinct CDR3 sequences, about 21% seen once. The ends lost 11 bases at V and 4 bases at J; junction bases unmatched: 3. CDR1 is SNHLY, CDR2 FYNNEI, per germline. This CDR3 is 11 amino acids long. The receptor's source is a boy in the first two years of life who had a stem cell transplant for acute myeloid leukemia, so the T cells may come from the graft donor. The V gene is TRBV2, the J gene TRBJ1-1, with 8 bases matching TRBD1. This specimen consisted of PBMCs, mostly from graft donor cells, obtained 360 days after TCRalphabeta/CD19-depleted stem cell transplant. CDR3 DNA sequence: TGTGCCTCTACAGGGGGCACTGAAGCTTTCTTT. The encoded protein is CASTGGTEAFF.